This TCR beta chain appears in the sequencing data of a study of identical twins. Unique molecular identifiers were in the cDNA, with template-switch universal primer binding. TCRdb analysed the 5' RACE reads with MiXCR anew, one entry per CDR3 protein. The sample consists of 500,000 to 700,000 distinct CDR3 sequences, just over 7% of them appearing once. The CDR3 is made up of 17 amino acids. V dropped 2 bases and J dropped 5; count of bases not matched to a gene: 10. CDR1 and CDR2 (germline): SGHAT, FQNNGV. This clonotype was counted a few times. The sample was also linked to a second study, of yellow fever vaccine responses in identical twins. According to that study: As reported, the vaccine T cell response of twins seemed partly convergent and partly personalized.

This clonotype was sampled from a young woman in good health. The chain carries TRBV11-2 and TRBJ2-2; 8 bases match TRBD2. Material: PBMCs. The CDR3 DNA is TGTGCCAGCAGCTTAAACAGCGGGGGTCTTTTGACCGGGGAGCTGTTTTTT. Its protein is CASSLNSGGLLTGELFF.